The text below deals with one T cell receptor (beta chain). TCRdb reprocessed the 5' RACE reads and keeps a single row for each CDR3 protein, giving no DNA. The sample has more than 120,000 distinct CDR3 sequences, and its top ten clones hold around 12%. This sample is part of a study of T cells expressing NK-cell markers. The CDR3 has 13 residues. Germline V gene data show CDR1 as SGHAT and CDR2 as FQNNGV. The sample consisted of blood T cells: a sorted CD56 or NKG2C T cell subset, CD4+ or CD8+ T cells, or bulk PBMC T cells (not recorded which). This receptor was obtained from a young man in good health. This chain links TRBV11-2 with TRBJ2-1; the TCRdb call, TRBD1, lacks DNA for checking. This CDR3 is CASSSRGGSEQFF.